This T cell receptor (beta chain) was retrieved from a study of OX40 agonist ivuxolimab in advanced cancers. At the level of the study: Patients were infused with ivuxolimab every 2 weeks at 0.01 to 10 mg/kg.

The ends were cut back, 1 base at V and 5 bases at J, with 17 bases in the middle. This CDR3 has 16 amino acids. Germline V lookup: CDR1 SGHTA, CDR2 FQGTGA. This clone was found once. Its antigen is currently unknown. The table came from immunoSEQ multiplex PCR; TCRdb's copy has only in-frame clones and leaves some out. The table has approximately 80,000 clones, roughly nine tenths seen once. Notes on the study in general: Clonal expansion by week 6 occurred in CD4+ and CD8+ blood T cells (at 0.1 to 3.0 mg/kg).

Sequenced here: CD4+ or CD8+ T cells sorted from blood, sampled in a trial of the OX40 agonist ivuxolimab. V gene TRBV7-3 combines with J gene TRBJ1-2; tentatively, D is TRBD1 (6 bases). This TCR derives from an adult with an advanced solid tumor such as melanoma, head and neck, liver or kidney cancer. CDR3 nucleotides: TGTGCCAGCAGCTTAATGGCAGGGGTCCCTGGGTATGGCTACACCTTC. Its translation is CASSLMAGVPGYGYTF. The full variable domain, completed using reference TRBV7-3 and TRBJ1-2, is GAGVSQTPSNKVTEKGKYVELRCDPISGHTALYWYRQSLGQGPEFLIYFQGTGAADDSGLPNDRFFAVRPEGSVSTLKIQRTERGDSAVYLCASSLMAGVPGYGYTFGSGTRLTVV.